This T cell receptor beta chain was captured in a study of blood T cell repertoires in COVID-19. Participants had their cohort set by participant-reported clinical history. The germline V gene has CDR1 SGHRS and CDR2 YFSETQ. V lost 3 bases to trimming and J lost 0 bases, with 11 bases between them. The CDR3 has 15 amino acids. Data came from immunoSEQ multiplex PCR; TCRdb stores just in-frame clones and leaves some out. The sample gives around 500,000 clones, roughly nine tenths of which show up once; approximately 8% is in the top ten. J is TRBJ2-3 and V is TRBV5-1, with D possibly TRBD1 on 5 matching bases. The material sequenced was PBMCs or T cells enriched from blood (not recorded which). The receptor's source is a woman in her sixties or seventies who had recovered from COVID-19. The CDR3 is CASSSIGVSTDTQYF. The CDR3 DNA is TGCGCCAGCAGCTCTATAGGGGTTAGCACAGATACGCAGTATTTT.